What follows are 27 T cell receptor beta chains derived from one specimen sequenced in a study of control samples from healthy donors and cancer patients. This table comes from immunoSEQ multiplex PCR, and its TCRdb copy is limited to in-frame clones, with some not included. Here the sample spans about 110,000 clones, over 75% being singletons. Source material: blood. The receptors derive from a human donor in good health. The donor label of this sample is uncertain.

The chain combines TRBV5-1 with TRBJ1-1, with D possibly being TRBD1 (5 bases). Trimming cost V 3 bases and J 4 bases, with 13 bases left between them. The CDR3 consists of 14 residues. Germline-derived CDR1 and CDR2 are SGHRS and YFSETQ. CDR3 residues: CASSSPEGPTEAFF. The DNA for the CDR3 is TGCGCCAGCAGCTCTCCGGAGGGGCCCACTGAAGCTTTCTTT.

J is TRBJ1-4 and V is TRBV11-2; no firm D call. The CDR3 spans 13 residues. Trimming shortened V by 5 bases and J by 4 bases, and 8 bases separated the two germline ends. The germline V gene encodes CDR1 SGHAT and CDR2 FQNNGV. CDR3 in DNA: TGTGCCAGCAGCCGGGCCCTTAATGAAAAACTGTTTTTT. It is translated as CASSRALNEKLFF.

CDR3 DNA sequence: TGTGCCAGCAGTGACGGGGGGGCGAACACTGAAGCTTTCTTT. This codes for CASSDGGANTEAFF. The chain couples TRBV6-1 to TRBJ1-1; D perhaps matches TRBD1 (6 bases). Germline V lookup: CDR1 MNHNS, CDR2 SASEGT. The CDR3 runs 14 residues. Trimming pared 3 bases from V and 1 base from J, leaving 9 bases between.

The V and J genes are TRBV5-4 and TRBJ1-2; no clear D gene. Trimming left V 1 base short and J 8 bases short, with 6 bases between. CDR1 is SGHNT and CDR2 is YYREEE in the germline V gene (reference sequence). The CDR3 covers 11 residues. CDR3 sequence: CASSLNMGYTF. The CDR3 DNA reads as TGTGCCAGCAGCTTGAATATGGGCTACACCTTC.

This clone came up once. V is TRBV13 and J is TRBJ2-7; 9 bases agree with TRBD1. CDR1 and CDR2 (germline): PRHDT, FYEKMQ (reference sequence). J was trimmed by 3 bases and V by 3 bases; bases with no gene match: 0. The CDR3 runs 13 residues. The CDR3 coding sequence is TGTGCCAGCAGCTTGACAGGGGGCTACGAGCAGTACTTC. Translating it yields CASSLTGGYEQYF.

The chain couples TRBV3-1 (or the pseudogene TRBV3-2) to TRBJ2-3, with D tentatively TRBD2 (5 bases). The V and J ends lost 0 bases and 7 bases respectively, with 11 bases between them. CDR3 length equals 14 residues. CDR1 is LGHDT, CDR2 YNNKEL, per germline (reference sequence). The CDR3: CASSQDVGENTQYF. The CDR3 nucleotides read TGTGCCAGCAGCCAAGATGTCGGGGAGAATACGCAGTATTTT.

V usage is TRBV9 and J usage is TRBJ1-6; no firm D call. CDR3 size: 15 residues. Germline CDR1 and CDR2: SGDLS and YYNGEE. Between the trimmed V and J ends, which lost 0 bases and 8 bases, there was a span of 12 bases. The chain's CDR3 is CASSVDPSRDSPLHF. DNA for the CDR3: TGTGCCAGCAGCGTAGATCCAAGCCGAGATTCACCCCTCCACTTT.

This rearrangement joins TRBV7-6 to TRBJ2-1; D possibly corresponds to TRBD2 (5 bases). The CDR3 consists of 12 residues. Trimming took 5 bases from V and 6 from J, leaving 8 bases between them. Germline V gives CDR1 SGHVS, CDR2 FNYEAQ. The CDR3 sequence is CASSLRGNEQFF. Written as DNA, the CDR3 is TGTGCCAGCAGCCTCCGGGGCAATGAGCAGTTCTTC.

This chain links TRBV6-5 with TRBJ1-5; possibly TRBD1 for D (6 bases). The ends were cut back, 7 bases at V and 0 bases at J, with 13 bases in the middle. Germline V gives CDR1 MNHEY, CDR2 SVGAGI. This CDR3 has 15 amino acids. CDR3 bases: TGTGCCAGCAAAAGGGACACCTATAGCAATCAGCCCCAGCATTTT. Residues: CASKRDTYSNQPQHF.

The chain couples TRBV6-2 or TRBV6-3 to TRBJ1-6; 9 bases are shared with TRBD1. With 0 bases clipped from V and 7 bases from J, the junction kept 4 bases outside the gene matches. CDR3 length equals 16 residues. Per germline, CDR1 MNHEY and CDR2 SVGEGT. The chain's CDR3 is CASSYSLGQGNSPLHF. CDR3 sequence (DNA): TGTGCCAGCAGTTACTCGTTAGGACAGGGGAATTCACCCCTCCACTTT.

V is TRBV28 and J is TRBJ1-5; TRBD1 agrees at 7 bases. V shed 5 bases and J 4 bases; nucleotides not matched to a gene: 5. CDR3 length: 14 residues. Germline V lookup: CDR1 MDHEN, CDR2 SYDVKM. CDR3 sequence (DNA): TGTGCCAGCAGTCCCAGGGGGTGGAATCAGCCCCAGCATTTT. Protein product: CASSPRGWNQPQHF.

In nucleotides, the CDR3 is TGCAGCGTTGTTTTGGGACAGGGACCGAGCACCGGGGAGCTGTTTTTT. It yields the protein CSVVLGQGPSTGELFF. The chain employs TRBV29-1 and TRBJ2-2; 9 nucleotides match TRBD1. Germline V gene sequence: CDR1 SQVTM, CDR2 ANQGSEA. This CDR3 is built from 16 residues. Trimming removed 4 bases from V and 4 bases from J; junction bases left unmatched: 10.

The gene calls are TRBV24-1 and TRBJ2-3; D remains ambiguous. Trimming took off 2 bases at V and 3 bases at J, with 8 bases between the two ends. The length of the CDR3 is 14 residues. Germline loops: CDR1 KGHDR, CDR2 SFDVKD. The DNA for the CDR3 is TGTGCCACCAGTGATTCCTGGGGAACAGATACGCAGTATTTT. As protein: CATSDSWGTDTQYF.

This chain joins TRBV5-1 and TRBJ2-1, with D perhaps TRBD1 or TRBD2 (5 bases each). The germline gives CDR1 SGHRS, CDR2 YFSETQ. This CDR3 has 14 residues. Between the trimmed V and J ends, which lost 6 bases and 8 bases, there was a span of 18 bases. The CDR3 nucleotides read TGCGCCAGCACTATGGGGGTAGCTAGGGATGAGCAGTTCTTC. As protein: CASTMGVARDEQFF.

The rearrangement links TRBV20-1 to TRBJ1-2, with D hard to call. The CDR3 sequence is 10 residues long. Trimming removed 6 bases from V and 4 bases from J, with 6 bases in between. The germline gives CDR1 DFQATT, CDR2 SNEGSKA (reference sequence). Here the CDR3 DNA reads TGCAGTGCCGCGGGCTATGGCTACACCTTC. Protein product: CSAAGYGYTF.

The chain is built from TRBV24-1 and TRBJ2-6; D not resolved. This CDR3 is 16 amino acids long. The V gene's germline CDR1 is KGHDR and CDR2 SFDVKD. The germline V and J ends were trimmed by 9 bases and 0 bases, with 14 bases remaining between them. Here the CDR3 reads CATQENGYSGANVLTF. In DNA, the CDR3 is TGTGCCACCCAAGAAAACGGCTACTCTGGGGCCAACGTCCTGACTTTC.

This clone showed up just once. For the CDR3, the DNA is TGTGCCAGCTCATCGGGCAGGCCGGTCGAGGGGGAGCTGTTTTTT. It encodes CASSSGRPVEGELFF. V is TRBV18 and J is TRBJ2-2, with D unresolved. V lost 5 bases and J 8 bases, leaving 18 bases between the germline ends. Germline loops: CDR1 KGHSH, CDR2 LQKENI. The CDR3 runs 15 residues.

CDR3 DNA sequence: TGTGCCAGCAGTTACCCGGGACAGCCCACAGATACGCAGTATTTT. Its protein is CASSYPGQPTDTQYF. The chain joins TRBV6-5 to TRBJ2-3; TRBD1 agrees at 7 bases. The CDR3 extends over 15 amino acids. Unmatched junction bases numbered 4, after V lost 2 bases and J lost 2 bases. Looked up from germline, CDR1 is MNHEY and CDR2 is SVGAGI.

The chain combines TRBV5-1 with TRBJ1-1, with D maybe TRBD1 (5 bases). Trimming pared 5 bases from V and 1 base from J, leaving 18 bases between. The CDR3 totals 16 residues. Germline CDR1 SGHRS, CDR2 YFSETQ. CDR3 DNA sequence: TGCGCCAGCAGTGCACCGATAATGGGACCGAACACTGAAGCTTTCTTT. Its translation is CASSAPIMGPNTEAFF.

V gene TRBV3-1 (or the pseudogene TRBV3-2) combines with J gene TRBJ1-6, with unresolved D. The CDR3 has 13 residues. Per the germline V gene, CDR1 is LGHDT and CDR2 is YNNKEL (reference sequence). Trimming removed 0 bases from V and 12 bases from J, with 9 bases in between. The DNA of the CDR3 is TGTGCCAGCAGCCAAGATCCGGAGGGACCCCTCCACTTT. Encoded protein: CASSQDPEGPLHF.

The chain carries TRBV9 and TRBJ2-5, with TRBD1 matching 10 bases. CDR3 length: 17 amino acids. The germline V gene encodes CDR1 SGDLS and CDR2 YYNGEE. The V and J ends lost 0 bases and 5 bases, in that order; junction bases with no gene match: 10. CDR3 DNA: TGTGCCAGCAGCGTAGGCATCCAGACAGGGGGCGAGGAGACCCAGTACTTC. It is translated as CASSVGIQTGGEETQYF. The full variable domain, completed using reference TRBV9 and TRBJ2-5, is DSGVTQTPKHLITATGQRVTLRCSPRSGDLSVYWYQQSLDQGLQFLIQYYNGEERAKGNILERFSAQQFPDLHSELNLSSLELGDSALYFCASSVGIQTGGEETQYFGPGTRLLVL.

Only one count was recorded for this clone. The chain employs TRBV3-1 (or the pseudogene TRBV3-2) and TRBJ2-5; D gene ambiguous. The CDR3 has 15 residues. V was trimmed by 3 bases and J by 0 bases, leaving 11 bases between them. CDR1 and CDR2 (germline): LGHDT, YNNKEL (reference sequence). The chain's CDR3 is CASSQPSWYQETQYF. The CDR3 bases are TGTGCCAGCAGCCAGCCTTCCTGGTACCAAGAGACCCAGTACTTC.

This clone turned up a few times. The chain recombines TRBV6-5 with TRBJ2-7; 8 bases fit TRBD2. The CDR3 runs to 15 residues. The trim removed 0 bases at V and 2 bases at J, leaving 3 bases unmatched. The germline V gene encodes CDR1 MNHEY and CDR2 SVGAGI. CDR3 DNA: TGTGCCAGCAGTTACTCGACGGGGGGGACCTACGAGCAGTACTTC. Translated: CASSYSTGGTYEQYF.

This clone was counted only a few times. The V and J genes are TRBV19 and TRBJ2-7; D remains ambiguous. The CDR3 spans 13 residues. Trimming took 8 bases from V and 5 from J, leaving 16 bases between them. The germline V gene encodes CDR1 LNHDA and CDR2 SQIVND (reference sequence). The CDR3 spells CASSQMDRDEQYF. The CDR3 DNA follows: TGTGCCAGTTCACAAATGGACCGGGACGAGCAGTACTTC.

This chain links TRBV19 with TRBJ1-5; possibly TRBD1 for D (5 bases). From germline, CDR1 is LNHDA and CDR2 SQIVND (reference sequence). CDR3 length: 14 residues. The V gene lost 9 bases and the J gene lost 2 bases, with 14 bases spanning the gap. The CDR3 DNA reads as TGTGCCAGCATGCTGGGGGGAGGCAATCAGCCCCAGCATTTT. Protein sequence: CASMLGGGNQPQHF.

This sequence joins TRBV5-6 and TRBJ1-2; unclear D gene. Germline CDR1 is SGHDT and CDR2 is YYEEEE. CDR3 size: 13 residues. The V and J ends lost 4 bases and 7 bases respectively, with 14 bases between them. Here the CDR3 reads CASSPTASGGYTF. The CDR3 bases are TGTGCCAGCAGCCCGACGGCCTCGGGTGGCTACACCTTC.

The genes are TRBV3-1 (or the pseudogene TRBV3-2) and TRBJ1-2; D is perhaps TRBD1 (5 bases). This CDR3 is built from 13 residues. Germline V gives CDR1 LGHDT, CDR2 YNNKEL (reference sequence). The V end lost 5 bases, the J end lost 5 bases, and 12 bases lay between the germline ends. CDR3 bases: TGTGCCAGCAGCGCAGGGTACGCGTATGGCTACACCTTC. Its translation is CASSAGYAYGYTF.